This paragraph reports one TCR beta chain. The specificity of this receptor is unknown. One end of the junction is discordant with germline, which a read error may explain. The data were obtained in a study of blood T cell repertoires in COVID-19 (dated by TCRdb to 2018 to 2020). Background for the entire study: Collaborator samples came from the United States, Italy and Spain and covered acute and convalescent phases of COVID-19. The prospective study material was composed of cDNA or gDNA derived from T cells, B-cell-depleted T cells, or PBMCs. Deeply sampled blood TCRbeta repertoires from subjects exposed to, actively infected with, or recovered from COVID-19 were included in the dataset. The repertoires were released in a freely available public database meant as a resource for research on the immune response to SARS-CoV-2. Samples were obtained from the ongoing ImmuneRACE study (first 160 participants) and from approximately 1,200 subjects provided by 6 global collaborators. A de-identified subject ID, COVID-19 status, age in years and sex were almost always included in the sample metadata. Where available, HLA class I and class II types were obtained from metadata supplied by the sample provider rather than from assay-based typing. Beyond this particular receptor, the publication reports: The amount of clinical and demographic metadata varied by source and participant and was provided uncurated.

One collaborating source in Seattle enrolled patients during active infection and followed them longitudinally through the course of disease. Whole blood was collected in K2EDTA tubes by collaborating institutions according to the institutions' own protocols. For TCRbeta analysis, collaborators shipped samples as frozen whole blood, isolated PBMCs, or DNA extracted from either of those sample types. CDR1 and CDR2 were assigned from the germline V gene as MGHRA and YSYEKL. The CDR3 has 11 amino acids, counting the end cysteine and phenylalanine. Left in the record is the CDR3 DNA by itself, 33 bases read in frame from the first base. TCRbeta CDR3 regions were amplified from genomic DNA by means of the immunoSEQ Assay, a bias-controlled multiplex PCR. In the source study's methods: Within the assay, amplification of reference gene primers was used to estimate how many nucleated cells each sample contained. To quantify the absolute abundance of each unique TCRbeta CDR3 rearrangement, sequence reads were collapsed and filtered. For each sample, productive Simpson clonality was calculated as the square root of Simpson's diversity index over productive rearrangements. Drawn from immuneACCESS, this table holds only the in-frame rearrangements with V and J called that TCRdb kept. Clones are partly lost; checked studies trace under half to an unresolved V gene and leave the rest unexplained. The DNA gave D and trimming, while V, J and clone size come from that table. The sample records some 110,000 clones, approximately 81% of which are singletons. The ten largest clonotypes hold 6% of the sample.

The sequence came from a man of 80 years or more with COVID-19, enrolled during active disease. The chain joins TRBV4-1 to TRBJ2-1, with 8 bases aligning to TRBD1. The sample consisted of peripheral blood. CDR3 region: CASSQGQANVF. In nucleotide form, the sequence is TGCGCCAGCAGCCAGGGACAGGCCAACGTCTTC.